One sample yielded the 15 T cell receptor beta chains listed below, sequenced in a study of T cells in Graves' hyperthyroidism and ophthalmopathy. RNA transcripts gave rise to amplified TCR beta CDR3 regions. First-round RT-PCR targeting the TCR CDR3 was performed with the HTBI primer set. MiXCR was run by TCRdb on the multiplex PCR reads, yielding one entry per CDR3 protein. The sample has around 580,000 distinct CDR3 sequences, around 46% seen once. The material sequenced was peripheral blood or thyroid tissue (not recorded which). The receptors originated from a woman aged 18-29 years with Graves' hyperthyroidism.

The rearrangement joins TRBV3-1 to TRBJ1-1, with TRBD1 matching over 11 bases. The CDR3 runs to 15 residues. CDR1 LGHDT and CDR2 YNNKEL come from the germline V gene (reference sequence). With V trimmed by 1 base and J by 3 bases, 1 base remained unmatched. The CDR3 loop reads CASSQGTGGHTEAFF. CDR3 bases: TGTGCCAGCAGCCAAGGGACAGGGGGCCACACTGAAGCTTTCTTT.

This chain links TRBV10-3 with TRBJ2-5, with D possibly being TRBD2 (5 bases). CDR3 size: 14 residues. The ends were cut back, 6 bases at V and 4 bases at J, with 15 bases in the middle. Looked up from germline, CDR1 is ENHRY and CDR2 is SYGVKD. CDR3: CAISGFGLTETQYF. The CDR3 DNA reads as TGTGCCATCAGCGGCTTCGGACTTACAGAGACCCAGTACTTC.

J is TRBJ2-5 and V is TRBV7-9; no clear D gene. Trimming removed 5 bases at V and 5 bases at J, with 18 bases between. The CDR3 contains 15 residues. CDR1 is SEHNR, CDR2 FQNEAQ, per germline (reference sequence). CDR3 sequence reads: CASSPTGPQGETQYF. As DNA, the CDR3 is TGTGCCAGCAGCCCCACCGGGCCCCAAGGGGAGACCCAGTACTTC.

The chain employs TRBV10-3 and TRBJ1-5, with D possibly TRBD1 on 6 matching bases. Trimming stripped 7 bases from V and 8 bases from J, with 21 bases between. This CDR3 is built from 15 residues. Per the germline V gene, CDR1 is ENHRY and CDR2 is SYGVKD. The CDR3 loop reads CAITPGAVGNEPQHF. Here the CDR3 DNA reads TGTGCCATCACTCCGGGGGCGGTCGGGAATGAGCCCCAGCATTTT.

This chain joins TRBV10-3 and TRBJ2-1; the match to TRBD1 covers 8 bases. The CDR3 length is 15 residues. Germline CDR1 reads ENHRY; CDR2 reads SYGVKD. V shed 4 bases, J shed 7 bases, and the junction held 9 bases outside the gene matches. The CDR3 loop is CAISVPTGGLNEQFF. Written as DNA, the CDR3 is TGTGCCATCAGTGTCCCCACAGGGGGATTGAATGAGCAGTTCTTC.

The CDR3 region has the DNA TGTGCCACCGCTAAGAACGGCAGGACGGCCAACGTCCTGACTTTC. Protein: CATAKNGRTANVLTF. The chain is built from TRBV19 and TRBJ2-6; D is uncertain. CDR1 is LNHDA and CDR2 is SQIVND in the germline V gene (reference sequence). This CDR3 comprises 15 residues. The germline V and J ends were trimmed by 10 bases and 6 bases, with 19 bases remaining between them.

The sample holds a few counts of this clonotype. This chain joins TRBV4-1 and TRBJ2-7; D not resolved. The V gene's germline CDR1 is MGHRA and CDR2 YSYEKL. Trimming removed 1 base at V and 4 bases at J, with 14 bases between. The CDR3 contains 15 residues. CDR3 sequence reads: CASSQVSRPGYEQYF. The CDR3 nucleotides are TGCGCCAGCAGCCAAGTATCCAGACCTGGGTACGAGCAGTACTTC.

This chain joins TRBV7-6 and TRBJ1-5; 7 bases are a match to TRBD1. V gave up 5 bases and J gave up 11 bases; unmatched junction bases: 18. There are 16 residues in the CDR3. Germline values: CDR1 SGHVS, CDR2 FNYEAQ. CDR3 in amino acids: CASSPRGGDRLETQHF. The CDR3 DNA follows: TGTGCCAGCAGCCCGAGAGGGGGCGACCGACTGGAGACCCAGCATTTT. Full variable domain (remainder filled in from reference TRBV7-6 and TRBJ1-5): GAGVSQSPRYKVTKRGQDVALRCDPISGHVSLYWYRQALGQGPEFLTYFNYEAQQDKSGLPNDRFSAERPEGSISTLTIQRTEQRDSAMYRCASSPRGGDRLETQHFGDGTRLSIL.

The chain carries TRBV20-1 and TRBJ1-2; D is uncertain. This CDR3 has 13 amino acids. CDR1 and CDR2 from the germline V gene are DFQATT and SNEGSKA (reference sequence). Deletions cut 3 bases from V and 4 bases from J, with 12 bases between. CDR3 coding DNA: TGCAGTGCTAGCCCGGGGATGGTCTATGGCTACACCTTC. Amino acid sequence: CSASPGMVYGYTF.

To note about this clonotype: The final CDR3 position lacks the conserved phenylalanine or tryptophan, pointing to a likely read error. The V call is TRBV12-3 or TRBV12-4, the J call TRBJ1-1; 9 nucleotides match TRBD1. The CDR3 contains 15 residues. Trimming removed 4 bases from V and 2 bases from J; junction bases left unmatched: 5. CDR3 nucleotide sequence: TGTGCCAGCAGTTCGGGACAGGGAGTTAACACTGAAGCTTTCCTT. Encoded protein: CASSSGQGVNTEAFL.

This chain connects TRBV5-6 to TRBJ1-5; a possible D gene is TRBD1 (5 bases). The CDR3 runs to 16 residues. Germline CDR1 is SGHDT and CDR2 is YYEEEE. Deletions cut 1 base from V and 6 bases from J, with 17 bases between. The CDR3 loop is CASSLWARGRGQPQHF. The CDR3, as DNA: TGTGCCAGCAGCTTGTGGGCAAGAGGGAGGGGTCAGCCCCAGCATTTT. The whole variable domain, remainder taken from reference TRBV5-6 and TRBJ1-5, is DAGVTQSPTHLIKTRGQQVTLRCSPKSGHDTVSWYQQALGQGPQFIFQYYEEEERQRGNFPDRFSGHQFPNYSSELNVNALLLGDSALYLCASSLWARGRGQPQHFGDGTRLSIL.

A remark on this clonotype: At one of its ends the junction is not consistent with the germline gene, which may arise from a read error. The genes are TRBV7-9 and TRBJ1-1; D ambiguous. Per the germline V gene, CDR1 is SEHNR and CDR2 is FQNEAQ (reference sequence). This CDR3 contains 12 residues. This chain's CDR3 is CASTLGRGVAFF. The CDR3 DNA sequence: TGTGCTAGCACTTTAGGACGGGGTGTAGCTTTCTTT.

This clonotype was counted only a few times. CDR3: CASSQSSAGPYGYTF. CDR3 DNA: TGTGCCAGCAGCCAATCATCGGCAGGGCCCTATGGCTACACCTTC. This chain uses TRBV16 with TRBJ1-2, with a tentative D call TRBD1 (5 bases). The CDR3 has 15 amino acids. The V gene's germline CDR1 is KGHSY and CDR2 FQNENV. Trimming removed 0 bases from V and 4 bases from J, with 12 bases in between.

The chain uses TRBV15 and TRBJ1-5, with D hard to call. CDR3 length equals 16 residues. V was trimmed by 3 bases and J by 3 bases, leaving 15 bases between them. Per the germline V gene, CDR1 is LNHNV and CDR2 is YYDKDF (reference sequence). The CDR3 here is CATSREGSEANQPQHF. The CDR3 coding sequence is TGTGCCACCAGCAGGGAAGGATCGGAGGCCAATCAGCCCCAGCATTTT.

The chain joins TRBV12-3 or TRBV12-4 to TRBJ1-1; 7 nucleotides align to TRBD1. This CDR3 contains 13 residues. V lost 6 bases and J lost 10; bases outside the gene matches: 11. The CDR3 loop reads CASSRRQGNSAFF. In nucleotides, the CDR3 is TGTGCCAGCAGCCGTCGACAGGGTAATTCAGCTTTCTTT.